These 27 T cell receptor beta chains were sequenced from one sample in a study of shared clonotypes between healthy human individuals. Measured with immunoSEQ multiplex PCR; TCRdb has only the in-frame clones, and not every one. In the table there are approximately 1.4 million clones, 95% to 99% of which are singletons. Input material: naive CD4+ T cells sorted from blood. The subset: CD45RA+ positively selected. These receptors originate from a man aged 25 to 45 in good health.

The rearrangement links TRBV7-2 to TRBJ2-3; 7 bases are a match to TRBD1. In germline, CDR1 is SGHTA, CDR2 FQGNSA. This CDR3 is 18 amino acids long. The J segment lost 0 bases and the V segment lost 1 base, leaving 10 bases of the junction unmatched. CDR3 in DNA: TGTGCCAGCAGCTTAGGAGGACAGGCCTTTCCTAGCACAGATACGCAGTATTTT. Translation gives CASSLGGQAFPSTDTQYF.

The chain couples TRBV11-2 to TRBJ2-7; TRBD2 aligns across 10 bases. The germline V gene has CDR1 SGHAT and CDR2 FQNNGV. V lost 4 bases, J lost 3 bases, and 15 bases stayed unmatched. This CDR3 is 18 amino acids long. The CDR3 sequence: CASSSGLYTSGKGYEQYF. The CDR3, as DNA: TGTGCCAGCAGCTCCGGCCTATATACTAGCGGGAAAGGCTACGAGCAGTACTTC.

This chain uses TRBV10-1 with TRBJ1-5; D is possibly TRBD1 (6 bases). CDR1 is WNHNN, CDR2 SYGVQD, per germline (reference sequence). The CDR3 extends over 18 amino acids. The ends were cut back, 7 bases at V and 0 bases at J, with 22 bases in the middle. CDR3 sequence (DNA): TGCGCCAGCAAACGAACAGGGCTGATCTTTTATAGCAATCAGCCCCAGCATTTT. Amino acids: CASKRTGLIFYSNQPQHF.

CDR3 bases: TGTGCCAGCAGCTTACTTTACAATGAGCAGTTCTTC. As protein: CASSLLYNEQFF. The chain joins TRBV5-4 to TRBJ2-1; D unclear. The CDR3 contains 12 residues. V lost 2 bases and J 4 bases, leaving 4 bases between the germline ends. The germline gives CDR1 SGHNT, CDR2 YYREEE (reference sequence).

The chain employs TRBV27 and TRBJ2-5, with TRBD1 matching 10 bases. Germline-derived CDR1 and CDR2 are MNHEY and SMNVEV (reference sequence). V shed 6 bases, J shed 6 bases, and the junction held 13 bases outside the gene matches. The CDR3 has 16 residues. The CDR3 nucleotides are TGTGCCAGCAGGACCGACCGGGACAGGGGTATGCAGACCCAGTACTTC. This gives the protein CASRTDRDRGMQTQYF.

Only one count was recorded for this clone. The CDR3 sequence is CASSRQREGGETQYF. The DNA of the CDR3 is TGTGCCAGCTCACGGCAGCGGGAAGGCGGAGAGACCCAGTACTTC. The chain recombines TRBV18 with TRBJ2-5, with 7 bases that match TRBD2. The CDR3 runs to 15 residues. Germline V lookup: CDR1 KGHSH, CDR2 LQKENI. The V and J ends lost 4 bases and 4 bases, in that order; junction bases with no gene match: 9.

The rearrangement joins TRBV18 to TRBJ2-2; 9 bases match TRBD1. The CDR3 is made up of 15 amino acids. CDR1 and CDR2 from the germline V gene are KGHSH and LQKENI. The V segment lost 2 bases and the J segment 7 bases; nucleotides outside the gene matches: 5. Here the CDR3 DNA reads TGTGCCAGCTCACCATCACAGGGGGCGATCGGGGAGCTGTTTTTT. Residues: CASSPSQGAIGELFF.

The chain combines TRBV9 with TRBJ2-2, with 9 bases aligning to TRBD2. V dropped 1 base and J dropped 9; count of bases not matched to a gene: 7. The germline V gene encodes CDR1 SGDLS and CDR2 YYNGEE. This CDR3 has 15 residues. The chain's CDR3 is CASSVRAAGGRELFF. The CDR3 DNA reads TGTGCCAGCAGCGTACGGGCAGCGGGAGGACGGGAGCTGTTTTTT.

The chain has TRBV10-3 and TRBJ2-5, with unresolved D. The CDR3 consists of 11 residues. V lost 8 bases and J lost 1, with 5 bases in between. Germline CDR1 and CDR2: ENHRY and SYGVKD. CDR3 sequence (DNA): TGTGCCATCCGCTTCCAAGAGACCCAGTACTTC. This encodes CAIRFQETQYF.

This chain joins TRBV15 and TRBJ1-4; a weak D match, TRBD1 (5 bases). This CDR3 is 14 amino acids long. V was cut by 5 bases and J by 14 bases, with 21 bases left in between. Germline assignment: CDR1 LNHNV and CDR2 YYDKDF (reference sequence). CDR3 amino acids: CATSLIGTARTLFF. DNA for the CDR3: TGTGCCACCAGCTTGATCGGGACGGCAAGAACCCTGTTTTTT.

This chain links TRBV14 with TRBJ1-1, with D unresolved. There are 13 residues in the CDR3. Germline V gene lookup returns CDR1 SGHDN and CDR2 FVKESK. V was trimmed by 1 base and J by 6 bases, leaving 9 bases between them. The CDR3 is CASSQVVPAEAFF. Written as DNA, the CDR3 is TGTGCCAGCAGCCAAGTAGTCCCAGCTGAAGCTTTCTTT.

J is TRBJ2-1 and V is TRBV12-1; the D call TRBD2 from the table was never checked on the DNA. TRBV12-1 is a recognized pseudogene. The CDR3 totals 17 residues. CDR3 coding DNA: TGTGCCAGCAGCTATTCTTCCCAGAGGTGGGAGTACAATGAGCAGTTCTTC. Translation: CASSYSSQRWEYNEQFF.

The chain combines TRBV10-3 with TRBJ1-1, with D possibly being TRBD1 (6 bases). CDR3 size: 14 residues. Germline CDR1 and CDR2: ENHRY and SYGVKD. The V end lost 6 bases, the J end lost 1 base, and 12 bases lay between the germline ends. The chain's CDR3 is CAIRPGQKNTEAFF. In DNA form, the CDR3 reads TGTGCCATCAGGCCGGGACAAAAGAACACTGAAGCTTTCTTT.

The genes are TRBV19 and TRBJ2-5; 7 bases map to TRBD1. V shed 6 bases, J shed 4 bases, and the junction held 8 bases outside the gene matches. This CDR3 is 14 amino acids long. The germline V gene has CDR1 LNHDA and CDR2 SQIVND (reference sequence). CDR3 sequence: CASSKTGIGETQYF. As DNA, the CDR3 is TGTGCCAGTAGCAAGACAGGGATAGGAGAGACCCAGTACTTC.

The J gene is TRBJ1-5, the V gene TRBV3-2. TRBV3-2 is tagged as a pseudogene. The CDR3 runs to 9 residues. The CDR3 region is CAGGQPQHF. The CDR3 bases are TGTGCCGGTGGTCAGCCCCAGCATTTT.

This chain uses TRBV28 with TRBJ2-3, with a weak D call TRBD1 (6 bases). Germline V gives CDR1 MDHEN, CDR2 SYDVKM. The CDR3 is 15 residues long. Trimming removed 8 bases at V and 2 bases at J, with 17 bases between. The CDR3 sequence is CASDPQGTSTDTQYF. The CDR3 nucleotides are TGTGCCAGCGACCCACAGGGAACGTCCACAGATACGCAGTATTTT.

This clone was detected once. The rearrangement uses TRBV5-1 and TRBJ2-6; possible D gene TRBD1, 6 bases. The CDR3 runs 17 residues. The germline V gene encodes CDR1 SGHRS and CDR2 YFSETQ. Trimming took 1 base from V and 3 from J, leaving 14 bases between them. The CDR3 sequence is CASSLMLGADGANVLTF. Written as DNA, the CDR3 is TGCGCCAGCAGCTTGATGTTGGGGGCGGATGGGGCCAACGTCCTGACTTTC.

The rearrangement uses TRBV9 and TRBJ2-3; 9 positions match TRBD1. Germline CDR1 SGDLS, CDR2 YYNGEE. There are 15 residues in the CDR3. V was clipped by 3 bases and J by 2 bases; unmatched bases: 4. The CDR3 spells CASSETGGPTDTQYF. In DNA form, the CDR3 reads TGTGCCAGCAGCGAAACAGGGGGCCCCACAGATACGCAGTATTTT.

The V and J genes are TRBV5-5 and TRBJ1-2; D unresolved. Trimming took 1 base from V and 0 from J, leaving 13 bases between them. Germline V CDR1 and CDR2: SGHKS, YYEKEE (reference sequence). CDR3 length: 16 residues. CDR3 nucleotide sequence: TGTGCCAGCAGCTTGCCATCAGGCCAGTCTAACTATGGCTACACCTTC. It yields the protein CASSLPSGQSNYGYTF.

The chain combines TRBV9 with TRBJ2-7; D remains unclear. CDR3 length equals 14 residues. Trimming left V 0 bases short and J 3 bases short, with 10 bases between. The V gene's germline CDR1 is SGDLS and CDR2 YYNGEE. The CDR3 sequence: CASSVVDADYEQYF. The DNA of the CDR3 is TGTGCCAGCAGCGTAGTGGACGCAGACTACGAGCAGTACTTC.

This clone occurred once. The chain employs TRBV7-3 and TRBJ1-1; no firm D call. The CDR3 consists of 13 residues. V was pared by 4 bases and J by 3 bases, with 9 bases between. Germline values: CDR1 SGHTA, CDR2 FQGTGA. The CDR3 protein is CASSSTIYTEAFF. In nucleotides, the CDR3 is TGTGCCAGCAGCTCGACTATTTACACTGAAGCTTTCTTT. Combining the CDR3 with reference TRBV7-3 and TRBJ1-1 gives the whole variable domain GAGVSQTPSNKVTEKGKYVELRCDPISGHTALYWYRQSLGQGPEFLIYFQGTGAADDSGLPNDRFFAVRPEGSVSTLKIQRTERGDSAVYLCASSSTIYTEAFFGQGTRLTVV.

The rearrangement uses TRBV5-1 and TRBJ2-5, with a weak D call TRBD1 (5 bases). The V end was cut by 7 bases, the J end by 4 bases, with 17 bases between. CDR3 length equals 14 residues. Germline CDR1 and CDR2: SGHRS and YFSETQ. DNA for the CDR3: TGCGCCAGCGGGAACTCGGTGGGGCCAGAGACCCAGTACTTC. Encoded protein: CASGNSVGPETQYF.

This clone was recorded a few times. This same CDR3 is encoded by further DNA sequences in the sample. The V gene is TRBV4-2, the J gene TRBJ2-1; TRBD1 aligns across 8 bases. The CDR3 covers 16 residues. V was clipped by 5 bases and J by 1 base; unmatched bases: 7. Germline assignment: CDR1 LGHNA and CDR2 YNFKEQ. The CDR3 nucleotides are TGTGCCAGCAGCGACCACACAGGGGGATCCTACAATGAGCAGTTCTTC. Translated, it gives CASSDHTGGSYNEQFF.

The CDR3 here is CASSVGSQGHEQYF. The CDR3 DNA sequence: TGTGCCAGCAGCGTAGGTTCCCAGGGCCACGAGCAGTACTTC. The V call is TRBV9, the J call TRBJ2-7; weak D call: TRBD1 (5 bases). Germline values: CDR1 SGDLS, CDR2 YYNGEE. The germline V and J ends were trimmed by 0 bases and 5 bases, with 12 bases remaining between them. The CDR3 totals 14 residues.

The chain employs TRBV30 and TRBJ1-2; D perhaps matches TRBD1 (5 bases). Trimming removed 4 bases from V and 7 bases from J, with 16 bases in between. The germline gives CDR1 GTSNPN, CDR2 SVGIG (reference sequence). The CDR3 sequence is 13 residues long. The CDR3 spells CAWNRQLEGGYTF. In DNA, the CDR3 is TGTGCCTGGAACCGACAGCTCGAGGGTGGCTACACCTTC.

The rearrangement joins TRBV9 to TRBJ2-7, with TRBD1 identical over 11 bases. The CDR3 is made up of 17 amino acids. Germline V gene data show CDR1 as SGDLS and CDR2 as YYNGEE. V shed 4 bases and J 4 bases; nucleotides not matched to a gene: 13. The CDR3 region has the DNA TGTGCCAGCAGCCCCCGTCCGGGACAGGGGGTCTTTTACGAGCAGTACTTC. As protein: CASSPRPGQGVFYEQYF.

The rearrangement uses TRBV5-4 and TRBJ1-2; 9 nucleotides align to TRBD1. The CDR3 extends over 15 amino acids. V shed 3 bases and J 4 bases; nucleotides not matched to a gene: 7. The V gene's germline CDR1 is SGHNT and CDR2 YYREEE (reference sequence). The CDR3 spells CASSSYTGGGYGYTF. CDR3 in DNA: TGTGCCAGCAGCTCCTATACAGGGGGCGGCTATGGCTACACCTTC. Supplemented by reference TRBV5-4 and TRBJ1-2, the full variable domain reads ETGVTQSPTHLIKTRGQQVTLRCSSQSGHNTVSWYQQALGQGPQFIFQYYREEENGRGNFPPRFSGLQFPNYSSELNVNALELDDSALYLCASSSYTGGGYGYTFGSGTRLTVV.